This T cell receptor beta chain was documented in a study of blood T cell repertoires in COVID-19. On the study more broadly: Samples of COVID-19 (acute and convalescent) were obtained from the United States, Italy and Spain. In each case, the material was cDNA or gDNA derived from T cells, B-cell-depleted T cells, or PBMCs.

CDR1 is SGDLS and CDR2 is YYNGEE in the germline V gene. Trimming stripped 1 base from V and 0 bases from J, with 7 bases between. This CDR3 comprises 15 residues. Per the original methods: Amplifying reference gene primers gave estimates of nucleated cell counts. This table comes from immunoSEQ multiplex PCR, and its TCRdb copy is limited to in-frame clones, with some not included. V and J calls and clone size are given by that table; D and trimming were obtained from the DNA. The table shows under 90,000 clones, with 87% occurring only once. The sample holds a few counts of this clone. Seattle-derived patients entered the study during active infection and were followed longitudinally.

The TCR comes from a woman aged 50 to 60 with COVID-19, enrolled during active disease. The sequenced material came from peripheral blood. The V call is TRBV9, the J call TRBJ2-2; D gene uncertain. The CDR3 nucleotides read TGTGCCAGCAGCGTAACAACAGCGAACACCGGGGAGCTGTTTTTT. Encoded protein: CASSVTTANTGELFF.